Listed here are 4 T cell receptor beta chains from one sample, sequenced in a study of immune heterogeneity within non-small cell lung tumors. Bulk tumor genomic DNA, around 580 ng per sample, was used as template. Biopsy collection occurred during surgery, with several far-apart biopsies per primary tumor. Enrolled patients presented with newly diagnosed, previously untreated non-small cell lung cancer and underwent curative surgery. The TCR beta CDR3 region was amplified by multiplex PCR employing 32 V and 13 J primers. TCRdb called the multiplex PCR reads again in MiXCR, with one record for every CDR3 protein. Seen here are roughly 13,000 distinct CDR3 sequences, 20% to 25% observed once, and the top ten hold 10% to 15%. The specimen sequenced was lung tumor tissue. The origin of the receptors is a man over 45 with non-small cell lung cancer.

Regarding this clonotype: This may be a read error, as it is one base from a much larger clone. This chain links TRBV12-3 or TRBV12-4 with TRBJ1-2; TRBD1 matches at 7 bases. V was clipped by 7 bases and J by 8 bases; unmatched bases: 10. CDR3 size: 13 residues. CDR3: CASIPTGLVGYTF. CDR3 DNA sequence: TGTGCCAGCATACCGACAGGGCTGGTAGGCTACACCTTC.

By frequency in the sample, this clonotype is medium-sized. This chain connects TRBV28 to TRBJ1-5, with a weak D call TRBD1 (6 bases). The CDR3 extends over 19 amino acids. Trimming removed 1 base from V and 6 bases from J, with 25 bases in between. Per the germline V gene, CDR1 is MDHEN and CDR2 is SYDVKM. The CDR3 spells CASSLFWTAKLKRGQPQHF. CDR3 DNA: TGTGCCAGCAGTTTATTTTGGACAGCAAAGCTAAAGAGGGGTCAGCCCCAGCATTTT.

This clonotype is medium-sized by share. This chain links TRBV2 with TRBJ1-6; D uncertain. The V end was cut by 7 bases, the J end by 3 bases, with 16 bases between. This CDR3 has 16 amino acids. CDR1 and CDR2 from the germline V gene are SNHLY and FYNNEI. The CDR3 is CASTERGSHYNSPLHF. CDR3 bases: TGTGCCAGCACGGAAAGAGGCAGCCACTATAATTCACCCCTCCACTTT.

The chain has TRBV20-1 and TRBJ2-5; D is possibly TRBD2 (5 bases). The V gene's germline CDR1 is DFQATT and CDR2 SNEGSKA (reference sequence). The CDR3 has 13 amino acids. Trimming removed 6 bases at V and 2 bases at J, with 13 bases between. As DNA, the CDR3 is TGCAGTGCCAGCGCCGGGGTTCAAGAGACCCAGTACTTC. Translating it yields CSASAGVQETQYF.